These 2 T cell receptor beta chains share one sample of origin, sequenced in a study of blood T cells in healthy people across ages. A sample-barcoded 5' primer and a J-beta primer mix were used in a second PCR of roughly 7 to 12 cycles. TCRdb reprocessed the 5' RACE reads with MiXCR, giving one entry per CDR3 protein. The repertoire includes about 1.8 million distinct CDR3 sequences, approximately 50% of them detected once, and approximately 2.1% sits in the top ten. Specimen: blood. The receptor set was obtained from a woman aged 40 to 50 in good health.

This clonotype has more than one count but fewer than ten. This chain links TRBV28 with TRBJ2-5; 11 bases map to TRBD2. There are 14 residues in the CDR3. Germline loops: CDR1 MDHEN, CDR2 SYDVKM. V dropped 11 bases and J dropped 2; count of bases not matched to a gene: 7. In DNA, the CDR3 is TGTGCCGTGTGGGCTAGCGGGGGGCAAGAGACCCAGTACTTC. This translates into CAVWASGGQETQYF.

The chain links TRBV25-1 to TRBJ1-1; D unresolved. V was trimmed by 6 bases and J by 5 bases, leaving 7 bases between them. This CDR3 is built from 11 residues. The germline V gene has CDR1 MGHDK and CDR2 SYGVNS. The CDR3 is CASRLSTEAFF. In nucleotides, the CDR3 is TGTGCCAGCAGGTTAAGTACTGAAGCTTTCTTT.